This T cell receptor (beta chain) was captured by sequencing in a study of Ad26.COV2.S vaccination and SARS-CoV-2 variants. Data came from immunoSEQ multiplex PCR; TCRdb stores just in-frame clones and leaves some out. The sample comprises about 350,000 clones, about 91% of which are singletons, and under 4% rests with the top ten. Germline V lookup: CDR1 MNHEY, CDR2 SVGAGI. There are 16 residues in the CDR3. V lost 2 bases to trimming and J lost 3 bases, with 17 bases between them. This receptor was identified in a human donor who had recovered from COVID-19. The sample consisted of peripheral blood, taken after recovery from COVID-19. The chain has TRBV6-5 and TRBJ2-7; D remains ambiguous. The DNA of the CDR3 is TGTGCCAGCAGTTACCTGGCCGATCATAGTCTCTACGAGCAGTACTTC. Encoded protein: CASSYLADHSLYEQYF.